This entry concerns a single T cell receptor (delta chain). What this receptor recognizes is not known. The junction departs from germline at one end; a sequencing error may be responsible. This entry comes from a study of human gamma delta and Vdelta1 T cells (dated by TCRdb to the late 2010s). With regard to the full study: In this study, the researchers looked at Delta One T cells, which are Vd1+ gamma-delta T cells, to see how well they work as cytotoxic effectors against acute myeloid leukemia. Overall study outcomes, separate from this receptor: Delta One T cells were reported to be polyclonal and to show broad cytotoxic targeting of acute myeloid leukemia.

CDR1 and CDR2 (GEAIGNYY, EKD) derive from the germline V gene. From cysteine to phenylalanine, the CDR3 is 20 amino acids long. Kept here is only the CDR3 DNA, which spans 60 bases and is read in frame from base 1. Receptors were amplified or captured by PCR. Sequencing took place on an Illumina MiSeq. Public reads were reanalyzed in TCRdb with CATT, and rows carrying the same DNA were merged afterwards. In this sample the table shows about 6,400 delta-chain clones, less than 45% of which occur a single time. The ten most abundant clones make up roughly 9% of the sample. The chain links TRDV2 with TRDJ1, with TRDD3 matching 8 junction bases. This sequence originates from a human donor in good health. What was sequenced was Vdelta1 gamma-delta T cells from blood grown in culture (DOT cells). Explained via the paper, the cell subset or site label denotes: Delta One T cells, in vitro expanded/differentiated Vd1+ gamma-delta T cells. The CDR3 is CACDTGLGDWGYGGTDKRIF. The DNA is as follows: TGTGCCTGTGACACCGGTCTTGGGGACTGGGGGTACGGGGGCACCGATAAACGCATCTTT.